This TCR beta chain was identified during a study of glioma-infiltrating T cells. Germline V gene data show CDR1 as MDHEN and CDR2 as SYDVKM. This CDR3 contains 12 residues. V lost 4 bases and J lost 7, with 5 bases in between. About this clonotype itself: Its antigen is undetermined. As an off-target read in a library built for alpha chains, this beta chain has a frequency of little significance.

Amplification of TCR alpha and beta CDR3 regions from RNA used iRepertoire nested multiplex PCR. Tissue mRNA or PBMC total RNA, roughly 85-450 ng, went into one-step reverse transcription and amplification. From the multiplex PCR reads, TCRdb called clonotypes with MiXCR, one entry per CDR3 protein. The sample consists of around 3,600 distinct CDR3 sequences, around 92% of them appearing once. The study's findings and limits: Only very few CDR3 sequences appeared in both tissue and blood.

The J gene is TRBJ1-6, the V gene TRBV28, with D unresolved. What was sequenced was glioma tissue, nonneoplastic brain tissue, or PBMCs (not recorded which). This TCR was sampled from a human donor with low-grade glioma or glioblastoma, undergoing nonglioma brain surgery, or in good health (not recorded which). The CDR3 coding sequence is TGTGCCAGCAGTTATATCAATTCACCCCTCCACTTT. Encoded protein: CASSYINSPLHF.